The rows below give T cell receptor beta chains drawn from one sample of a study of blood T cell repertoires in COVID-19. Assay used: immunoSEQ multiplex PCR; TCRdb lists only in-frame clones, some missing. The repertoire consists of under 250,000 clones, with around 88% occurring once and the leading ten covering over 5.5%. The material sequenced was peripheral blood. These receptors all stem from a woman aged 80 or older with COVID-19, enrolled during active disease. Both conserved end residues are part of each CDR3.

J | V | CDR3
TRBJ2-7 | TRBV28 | CASVNRGSSYEQYF
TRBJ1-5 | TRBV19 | CASVGQPRSNQPQHF
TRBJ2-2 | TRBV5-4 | CASSAGLNTGELFF
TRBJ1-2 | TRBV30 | CAWSATGYGYTF
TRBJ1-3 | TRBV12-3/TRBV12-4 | CASTGQAGNTIYF
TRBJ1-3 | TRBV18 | CASSPTGPSSGNTIYF
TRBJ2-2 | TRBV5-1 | CASSPRWTGVTGELFF
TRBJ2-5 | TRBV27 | CASSLRAQYQETQYF
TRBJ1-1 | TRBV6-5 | CASSYSSGDTEAFF
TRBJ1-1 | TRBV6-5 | CASNGRRDTEAFF
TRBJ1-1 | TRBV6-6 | CASSSAGNTEAFF